The 18 T cell receptor beta chains given below trace back to one sample, sequenced in a study of shared T cell receptors in the human thymus. Profiled with immunoSEQ multiplex PCR; TCRdb holds only in-frame clones, not every one. The repertoire has 600,000 or so clones, about 87% of them found once; the top ten carry roughly 0.0086%. These sequences were also reported in another study, on human thymus T cells.

Sequenced material: thymocytes. The receptors originated from a boy under two years old with a congenital heart defect.

The CDR3 sequence is CASSRTGASYEQYF. CDR3 in DNA: TGTGCCAGCAGCAGGACAGGGGCCTCCTACGAGCAGTACTTC. The rearrangement links TRBV14 to TRBJ2-7, with 9 bases matching TRBD1. The CDR3 totals 14 residues. The V gene end was trimmed by 5 bases and the J gene end by 0 bases; junction bases not matched to a gene: 2. CDR1 and CDR2 from the germline V gene are SGHDN and FVKESK. Looking up the rest from reference TRBV14 and TRBJ2-7 gives the full variable domain: EAGVTQFPSHSVIEKGQTVTLRCDPISGHDNLYWYRRVMGKEIKFLLHFVKESKQDESGMPNNRFLAERTGGTYSTLKVQPAELEDSGVYFCASSRTGASYEQYFGPGTRLTVT.

The chain recombines TRBV5-8 with TRBJ2-7; tentatively, D is TRBD2 (5 bases). From germline, CDR1 is SGHTS and CDR2 YDEGEE. V gave up 3 bases and J gave up 6 bases, with 25 bases separating them. The CDR3 extends over 17 amino acids. This chain's CDR3 is CASSWGVIANPRGEQYF. DNA for the CDR3: TGTGCCAGCAGCTGGGGTGTGATTGCTAACCCCCGGGGCGAGCAGTACTTC.

The J gene is TRBJ1-5, the V gene TRBV28; TRBD1 matches at 8 bases. CDR1 and CDR2 (germline): MDHEN, SYDVKM. V dropped 3 bases and J dropped 6; count of bases not matched to a gene: 10. CDR3 length equals 16 residues. The CDR3: CASSLDREVFFQPQHF. The DNA for the CDR3 is TGTGCCAGCAGTTTGGACAGGGAAGTGTTCTTTCAGCCCCAGCATTTT.

V is TRBV4-1 and J is TRBJ2-7; maybe TRBD2 (6 bases). Germline V gives CDR1 MGHRA, CDR2 YSYEKL. The CDR3 is 14 amino acids. The germline V and J ends were trimmed by 0 bases and 4 bases, with 10 bases remaining between them. The CDR3: CASSQEPTSYEQYF. As DNA, the CDR3 is TGCGCCAGCAGCCAAGAACCGACTAGTTACGAGCAGTACTTC.

This chain connects TRBV9 to TRBJ2-1; 9 bases fit TRBD2. V was clipped by 3 bases and J by 8 bases; unmatched bases: 12. Germline V gene data show CDR1 as SGDLS and CDR2 as YYNGEE. The CDR3 has 16 amino acids. DNA for the CDR3: TGTGCCAGCAGCGGTGACCCGGGACTAGCTTTGTATGAGCAGTTCTTC. Residues: CASSGDPGLALYEQFF.

This clone has a single count. V and J are TRBV11-3 and TRBJ2-1, with 12 positions matching TRBD2. Looked up from germline, CDR1 is SGHNT and CDR2 is YENEEA. The V and J ends lost 4 bases and 0 bases, in that order; junction bases with no gene match: 7. The CDR3 consists of 18 residues. In DNA form, the CDR3 reads TGTGCCAGCAGCTCCGACGGACTAGCGGGGAGCTCCTACAATGAGCAGTTCTTC. Its translation is CASSSDGLAGSSYNEQFF. The full variable domain, its missing parts supplied by reference TRBV11-3 and TRBJ2-1, is EAGVVQSPRYKIIEKKQPVAFWCNPISGHNTLYWYLQNLGQGPELLIRYENEEAVDDSQLPKDRFSAERLKGVDSTLKIQPAELGDSAVYLCASSSDGLAGSSYNEQFFGPGTRLTVL.

The chain joins TRBV9 to TRBJ2-3; 12 bases line up with TRBD2. Unmatched junction bases numbered 9, after V lost 0 bases and J lost 4 bases. The CDR3 totals 18 residues. Germline V CDR1 and CDR2: SGDLS, YYNGEE. Here the CDR3 reads CASSVGQTSGGKADTQYF. In DNA form, the CDR3 reads TGTGCCAGCAGCGTAGGTCAGACTAGCGGGGGTAAGGCAGATACGCAGTATTTT.

The genes are TRBV6-5 and TRBJ1-1; D ambiguous. Trimming cost V 2 bases and J 0 bases, with 10 bases left between them. CDR3 size: 15 residues. Looked up from germline, CDR1 is MNHEY and CDR2 is SVGAGI. The CDR3 protein is CASSYAYSLNTEAFF. The CDR3 nucleotides are TGTGCCAGCAGTTACGCGTATTCGTTGAACACTGAAGCTTTCTTT.

The chain combines TRBV28 with TRBJ1-6; no clear D gene. V lost 6 bases to trimming and J lost 4 bases, with 10 bases between them. The CDR3 contains 14 residues. The germline gives CDR1 MDHEN, CDR2 SYDVKM. This CDR3 is CASRPGPYNSPLHF. In DNA, the CDR3 is TGTGCCAGCAGGCCTGGGCCTTATAATTCACCCCTCCACTTT.

The chain recombines TRBV7-3 with TRBJ2-7; D unclear. V gave up 3 bases and J gave up 3 bases, with 15 bases separating them. Germline CDR1 and CDR2: SGHTA and FQGTGA. This CDR3 is 15 amino acids long. CDR3 in DNA: TGTGCCAGCAGCTTTTCCTGGCAGTTTGACTACGAGCAGTACTTC. Amino acids: CASSFSWQFDYEQYF. The full variable domain, in which reference TRBV7-3 and TRBJ2-7 provide the parts outside the CDR3, is GAGVSQTPSNKVTEKGKYVELRCDPISGHTALYWYRQSLGQGPEFLIYFQGTGAADDSGLPNDRFFAVRPEGSVSTLKIQRTERGDSAVYLCASSFSWQFDYEQYFGPGTRLTVT.

This clone was found once. CDR3 nucleotide sequence: TGTGCCAGCAGTAGCCTGGAGGCATCGTCGTGGGGCAATCAGCCCCAGCATTTT. It translates to CASSSLEASSWGNQPQHF. The chain links TRBV28 to TRBJ1-5; D is uncertain. Trimming pared 5 bases from V and 2 bases from J, leaving 22 bases between. Germline CDR1 MDHEN, CDR2 SYDVKM. The CDR3 has 18 amino acids. The whole variable domain, filled in from reference TRBV28 and TRBJ1-5, reads DVKVTQSSRYLVKRTGEKVFLECVQDMDHENMFWYRQDPGLGLRLIYFSYDVKMKEKGDIPEGYSVSREKKERFSLILESASTNQTSMYLCASSSLEASSWGNQPQHFGDGTRLSIL.

V usage is TRBV5-1 and J usage is TRBJ2-7; a possible D gene is TRBD1 (6 bases). The CDR3 has 14 amino acids. V lost 0 bases to trimming and J lost 4 bases, with 11 bases between them. Germline V gene lookup returns CDR1 SGHRS and CDR2 YFSETQ. The CDR3 DNA reads TGCGCCAGCAGCTTGGGACAGGTTGGTTACGAGCAGTACTTC. It translates to CASSLGQVGYEQYF.

The V call is TRBV29-1, the J call TRBJ1-1; D remains ambiguous. V lost 4 bases to trimming and J lost 1 base, with 16 bases between them. The V gene's germline CDR1 is SQVTM and CDR2 ANQGSEA. The CDR3 extends over 15 amino acids. The CDR3 protein is CSVACRTAENTEAFF. CDR3 coding DNA: TGCAGCGTTGCCTGCCGAACAGCGGAGAACACTGAAGCTTTCTTT. Using reference TRBV29-1 and TRBJ1-1 for the parts outside the CDR3, the full variable domain is SAVISQKPSRDICQRGTSLTIQCQVDSQVTMMFWYRQQPGQSLTLIATANQGSEATYESGFVIDKFPISRPNLTFSTLTVSNMSPEDSSIYLCSVACRTAENTEAFFGQGTRLTVV.

The chain has TRBV6-4 and TRBJ1-2; tentatively, D is TRBD1 (5 bases). Germline loops: CDR1 MRHNA, CDR2 SNTAGT. The CDR3 contains 15 residues. V shed 5 bases and J shed 6 bases, with 19 bases lying between them. CDR3 amino acids: CASSKSLGEGNGYTF. The CDR3 DNA is TGTGCCAGCAGTAAATCGCTTGGGGAGGGGAATGGCTACACCTTC.

The chain carries TRBV4-1 and TRBJ2-3; D is uncertain. The V gene lost 0 bases and the J gene lost 2 bases, with 18 bases spanning the gap. There are 18 residues in the CDR3. Per the germline V gene, CDR1 is MGHRA and CDR2 is YSYEKL. The CDR3 reads CASSQDLTSEVFTDTQYF. Written as DNA, the CDR3 is TGCGCCAGCAGCCAAGATTTAACTTCCGAAGTCTTCACAGATACGCAGTATTTT.

The chain combines TRBV19 with TRBJ1-5, with 7 nucleotides matching TRBD1. The CDR3 consists of 15 residues. J was trimmed by 0 bases and V by 7 bases; bases with no gene match: 6. The germline V gene has CDR1 LNHDA and CDR2 SQIVND (reference sequence). The chain's CDR3 is CASMRGPYSNQPQHF. The CDR3, as DNA: TGTGCCAGTATGAGGGGGCCATATAGCAATCAGCCCCAGCATTTT.

This clone was seen once. The chain uses TRBV5-1 and TRBJ2-1; a possible D gene is TRBD2 (6 bases). V gave up 3 bases and J gave up 4 bases, with 20 bases separating them. The CDR3 consists of 17 residues. Germline-derived CDR1 and CDR2 are SGHRS and YFSETQ. The CDR3 region is CASSSASGDPLYNEQFF. CDR3 in DNA: TGCGCCAGCAGCTCCGCTTCGGGGGATCCGTTATACAATGAGCAGTTCTTC. Using reference TRBV5-1 and TRBJ2-1 for the parts outside the CDR3, the full variable domain is KAGVTQTPRYLIKTRGQQVTLSCSPISGHRSVSWYQQTPGQGLQFLFEYFSETQRNKGNFPGRFSGRQFSNSRSEMNVSTLELGDSALYLCASSSASGDPLYNEQFFGPGTRLTVL.

V and J are TRBV9 and TRBJ2-7; 8 nucleotides align to TRBD2. V was pared by 7 bases and J by 1 base, with 10 bases of the junction left unmatched. The CDR3 contains 15 residues. Germline CDR1 SGDLS, CDR2 YYNGEE. The CDR3 sequence: CASSRWRGVSYEQYF. CDR3 coding DNA: TGTGCCAGCTCGAGGTGGCGGGGGGTATCCTACGAGCAGTACTTC.